Listed here are 26 T cell receptor beta chains from one sample, sequenced in a study of T cells in narcolepsy. The repertoire was sequenced with immunoSEQ multiplex PCR; TCRdb's copy has only in-frame clones and lacks some. This sample carries 27,000 or so clones, about nine tenths of them seen once, and the ten largest clones take 1% to 1.3%. Sequenced sample: CD45RA- memory CD4+ T cells from PBMCs. All receptors derive from a human donor with narcolepsy.

The chain couples TRBV6-6 to TRBJ2-1; 10 bases fit TRBD1. The trim removed 9 bases at V and 4 bases at J, leaving 3 bases unmatched. This CDR3 spans 13 amino acids. Germline lookup yields CDR1 MNHNY and CDR2 SVGAGI (reference sequence). This CDR3 is CASDRGLYNEQFF. In DNA form, the CDR3 reads TGTGCCAGTGACAGGGGGCTTTACAATGAGCAGTTCTTC.

The chain couples TRBV6-1 to TRBJ1-5, with a tentative D call TRBD1 (6 bases). Trimming took 6 bases from V and 6 from J, leaving 18 bases between them. Germline lookup yields CDR1 MNHNS and CDR2 SASEGT. CDR3 length: 15 residues. Written as DNA, the CDR3 is TGTGCCAGCAGATTTACAGGGTCGGGAGGTCAGCCCCAGCATTTT. It yields the protein CASRFTGSGGQPQHF.

This chain connects TRBV6-5 to TRBJ2-7; D is unresolved. Trimming stripped 8 bases from V and 2 bases from J, with 16 bases between. This CDR3 has 14 residues. Per the germline V gene, CDR1 is MNHEY and CDR2 is SVGAGI. Here the CDR3 reads CASSMTLLTYEQYV. The CDR3 DNA reads as TGTGCCAGCTCTATGACCCTCCTCACCTACGAGCAGTACGTC.

J is TRBJ1-6 and V is TRBV5-1; TRBD1 matches 8 bases. Germline loops: CDR1 SGHRS, CDR2 YFSETQ. J gave up 7 bases and V 0 bases, and 12 bases lay outside the gene matches. The CDR3 is 18 residues long. The CDR3 loop reads CASSLAGKTGGFNSPLHF. CDR3 nucleotide sequence: TGCGCCAGCAGCTTGGCCGGAAAAACAGGGGGATTCAATTCACCCCTCCACTTT.

The genes are TRBV5-1 and TRBJ1-1; D call uncertain. V lost 0 bases and J lost 4, with 10 bases in between. This CDR3 spans 14 amino acids. Germline V gene sequence: CDR1 SGHRS, CDR2 YFSETQ. The CDR3 DNA is TGCGCCAGCAGCTTGGCGGGTGCTGGCACTGAAGCTTTCTTT. Amino acids: CASSLAGAGTEAFF.

This clone was observed once. The chain uses TRBV15 and TRBJ2-1, with 8 nucleotides matching TRBD1. The germline gives CDR1 LNHNV, CDR2 YYDKDF (reference sequence). The J segment lost 8 bases and the V segment lost 4 bases, leaving 10 bases of the junction unmatched. The CDR3 runs to 15 residues. CDR3 nucleotide sequence: TGTGCCACCAGCACTGGGGGACAGGTACGGTATGAGCAGTTCTTC. The encoded protein is CATSTGGQVRYEQFF. The complete variable domain, with remaining parts taken from reference TRBV15 and TRBJ2-1, reads DAMVIQNPRYQVTQFGKPVTLSCSQTLNHNVMYWYQQKSSQAPKLLFHYYDKDFNNEADTPDNFQSRRPNTSFCFLDIRSPGLGDTAMYLCATSTGGQVRYEQFFGPGTRLTVL.

The V and J genes are TRBV29-1 and TRBJ1-5; D gene unclear. CDR3 size: 13 residues. Trimming cost V 5 bases and J 3 bases, with 11 bases left between them. CDR1 is SQVTM, CDR2 ANQGSEA, per germline. DNA of the CDR3: TGCAGCGTTACCGACGGATTCAATCAGCCCCAGCATTTT. Translating it yields CSVTDGFNQPQHF.

This chain uses TRBV2 with TRBJ1-5, with D uncertain. The CDR3 runs to 15 residues. The ends were cut back, 3 bases at V and 0 bases at J, with 9 bases in the middle. Germline loops: CDR1 SNHLY, CDR2 FYNNEI. CDR3 loop: CASSDKTYSNQPQHF. The CDR3 DNA reads as TGTGCCAGCAGTGATAAGACTTATAGCAATCAGCCCCAGCATTTT.

This chain links TRBV5-4 with TRBJ1-1; perhaps TRBD1 as D (6 bases). CDR1 and CDR2 from the germline V gene are SGHNT and YYREEE (reference sequence). V gave up 4 bases and J gave up 6 bases, with 16 bases separating them. The CDR3 covers 14 residues. CDR3 protein: CASSLQGAWAEAFF. For the CDR3, the DNA is TGTGCCAGCAGCCTACAGGGTGCATGGGCTGAAGCTTTCTTT.

The chain joins TRBV5-1 to TRBJ2-2; possible D gene TRBD2, 6 bases. Trimming took 4 bases from V and 10 from J, leaving 11 bases between them. CDR1 SGHRS and CDR2 YFSETQ come from the germline V gene. CDR3 length: 12 residues. The CDR3 region is CASSGDWEELFF. The CDR3 DNA follows: TGCGCCAGCAGCGGGGACTGGGAGGAGCTGTTTTTT.

The gene calls are TRBV5-1 and TRBJ1-1, with 8 bases identical to TRBD1. Germline CDR1 reads SGHRS; CDR2 reads YFSETQ. This CDR3 contains 14 residues. Trimming cost V 5 bases and J 2 bases; bases outside gene matches: 5. This CDR3 reads CASRLGQGNTEAFF. The CDR3 coding sequence is TGCGCCAGCAGGTTAGGACAGGGTAACACTGAAGCTTTCTTT.

The chain joins TRBV5-8 to TRBJ1-1; TRBD1 matches 8 bases. The CDR3 runs to 15 residues. V shed 3 bases, J shed 5 bases, and the junction held 9 bases outside the gene matches. The germline gives CDR1 SGHTS, CDR2 YDEGEE. The CDR3: CASSYRTGSWTEAFF. The CDR3 DNA follows: TGTGCCAGCAGCTACCGGACAGGGTCTTGGACTGAAGCTTTCTTT.

The chain recombines TRBV27 with TRBJ2-2; 11 bases agree with TRBD2. Trimming removed 2 bases from V and 1 base from J; junction bases left unmatched: 6. Germline lookup yields CDR1 MNHEY and CDR2 SMNVEV (reference sequence). The CDR3 spans 18 residues. The CDR3 loop reads CASSLRASGGMNTGELFF. The CDR3 DNA follows: TGTGCCAGCAGTTTAAGGGCTAGCGGGGGGATGAACACCGGGGAGCTGTTTTTT.

This chain connects TRBV28 to TRBJ1-3; D perhaps matches TRBD1 (6 bases). V was clipped by 7 bases and J by 1 base, with 11 bases between them. This CDR3 is 14 amino acids long. Germline CDR1 and CDR2: MDHEN and SYDVKM. CDR3 region: CASTEGGSGNTIYF. The CDR3 region has the DNA TGTGCCAGCACTGAAGGGGGTTCTGGAAACACCATATATTTT. The full variable domain, rest sourced from reference TRBV28 and TRBJ1-3, is DVKVTQSSRYLVKRTGEKVFLECVQDMDHENMFWYRQDPGLGLRLIYFSYDVKMKEKGDIPEGYSVSREKKERFSLILESASTNQTSMYLCASTEGGSGNTIYFGEGSWLTVV.

The rearrangement joins TRBV5-1 to TRBJ2-2, with 7 bases matching TRBD1. From germline, CDR1 is SGHRS and CDR2 YFSETQ. V was clipped by 3 bases and J by 5 bases; unmatched bases: 10. This CDR3 spans 16 amino acids. CDR3 amino acids: CASSSQGQPVTGELFF. The DNA of the CDR3 is TGCGCCAGCAGCTCGCAGGGACAGCCTGTGACCGGGGAGCTGTTTTTT. Based on the CDR3 plus reference TRBV5-1 and TRBJ2-2, the full variable domain is KAGVTQTPRYLIKTRGQQVTLSCSPISGHRSVSWYQQTPGQGLQFLFEYFSETQRNKGNFPGRFSGRQFSNSRSEMNVSTLELGDSALYLCASSSQGQPVTGELFFGEGSRLTVL.

The gene calls are TRBV9 and TRBJ1-3; a possible D gene is TRBD1 (5 bases). CDR3 length: 15 residues. With 0 bases removed from V and 8 bases from J, the gap between germline ends came to 15 bases. The germline V gene has CDR1 SGDLS and CDR2 YYNGEE. The CDR3 region is CASSVATWGVDTIYF. The CDR3 region has the DNA TGTGCCAGCAGCGTAGCTACGTGGGGGGTCGACACCATATATTTT.

This CDR3 is CAISGGTTGEQYV. DNA of the CDR3: TGTGCCATCAGTGGCGGGACAACAGGCGAGCAGTACGTC. V is TRBV10-3 and J is TRBJ2-7, with D perhaps being TRBD1 or TRBD2 (6 bases each). The V gene's germline CDR1 is ENHRY and CDR2 SYGVKD. The CDR3 sequence is 13 residues long. Trimming left V 4 bases short and J 6 bases short, with 13 bases between.

This clone occurred once. The chain joins TRBV18 to TRBJ2-7, with D perhaps matching TRBD2 (6 bases). V was cut by 3 bases and J by 5 bases, with 20 bases left in between. The CDR3 extends over 16 amino acids. CDR1 KGHSH and CDR2 LQKENI come from the germline V gene. This CDR3 reads CASSPPTRGNGHEQYF. CDR3 DNA: TGTGCCAGCTCACCCCCTACCCGGGGGAATGGGCACGAGCAGTACTTC.

The CDR3 is CASSQDRGGLPGTF. CDR3 coding DNA: TGCGCCAGCAGCCAAGATAGGGGGGGGCTACCGGGCACCTTC. The chain is built from TRBV4-1 and TRBJ1-2; tentative D call: TRBD1 (6 bases). V lost 0 bases and J lost 13, with 18 bases in between. Germline lookup yields CDR1 MGHRA and CDR2 YSYEKL. The CDR3 contains 14 residues.

The gene calls are TRBV29-1 and TRBJ1-3, with 10 bases aligning to TRBD1. The CDR3 sequence is 13 residues long. J gave up 8 bases and V 1 base, and 2 bases lay outside the gene matches. CDR1 is SQVTM and CDR2 is ANQGSEA in the germline V gene. In DNA, the CDR3 is TGCAGCGTTGAAGGGGGGACAGGGGACACCATATATTTT. This sequence encodes CSVEGGTGDTIYF.

The genes are TRBV18 and TRBJ1-1, with D possibly TRBD1 on 5 matching bases. This CDR3 contains 14 residues. Germline V lookup: CDR1 KGHSH, CDR2 LQKENI. Deletions cut 2 bases from V and 3 bases from J, with 10 bases between. The CDR3 here is CASSPDRQYTEAFF. The DNA for the CDR3 is TGTGCCAGCTCACCAGACAGACAATACACTGAAGCTTTCTTT.

Turning to this clone: Other DNA sequences of this sample code for an identical CDR3. J is TRBJ1-1 and V is TRBV18; 7 bases map to TRBD1. CDR1 and CDR2 (germline): KGHSH, LQKENI. This CDR3 is built from 14 residues. V gave up 2 bases and J gave up 0 bases; unmatched junction bases: 0. The CDR3 nucleotides read TGTGCCAGCTCACCAGGGACAGTGAACACTGAAGCTTTCTTT. Encoded protein: CASSPGTVNTEAFF.

This chain connects TRBV5-4 to TRBJ2-4; a possible D gene is TRBD2 (7 bases). Deletions cut 3 bases from V and 1 base from J, with 8 bases between. Germline values: CDR1 SGHNT, CDR2 YYREEE (reference sequence). This CDR3 comprises 14 residues. The CDR3 reads CASSWGGAKNIQYF. The CDR3 DNA reads TGTGCCAGCAGCTGGGGGGGCGCCAAAAACATTCAGTACTTC.

The gene calls are TRBV5-4 and TRBJ2-7, with a possible D match to TRBD1 (5 bases). With 2 bases removed from V and 3 bases from J, the gap between germline ends came to 12 bases. Germline CDR1 reads SGHNT; CDR2 reads YYREEE (reference sequence). This CDR3 has 14 amino acids. CDR3 in DNA: TGTGCCAGCAGCTTCCAGGGTCCGTTCTACGAGCAGTACTTC. Amino acid sequence: CASSFQGPFYEQYF.

This clone occurred once. The chain links TRBV11-2 to TRBJ1-2; maybe TRBD1 (5 bases). This CDR3 comprises 13 residues. With 1 base removed from V and 4 bases from J, the gap between germline ends came to 7 bases. Germline values: CDR1 SGHAT, CDR2 FQNNGV. Written as DNA, the CDR3 is TGTGCCAGCAGCTTAGCCCAGGGCTATGGCTACACCTTC. This translates into CASSLAQGYGYTF.

This chain uses TRBV11-2 with TRBJ2-2; D is possibly TRBD1 (5 bases). Germline V gene data show CDR1 as SGHAT and CDR2 as FQNNGV. Deletions cut 0 bases from V and 6 bases from J, with 14 bases between. The CDR3 consists of 16 residues. Written as DNA, the CDR3 is TGTGCCAGCAGCTTAGACAGGGTAGTTTTGGCCGGGGAGCTGTTTTTT. Its protein is CASSLDRVVLAGELFF.